The sequence of this T cell receptor (beta chain) was determined in a study of blood T cells in healthy people across ages. Study findings and constraints: Unsorted PBMCs blocked a conclusive comparison of naive and antigen-experienced cells. Donor CMV status, an unknown factor, possibly confounded changes in expanded clonotypes. Observed TCR beta diversity per million T cells went down as age went up. This fall followed a roughly linear course with age.

The use of a sample-barcoded 5' primer and a J-beta primer mix characterized a second PCR of about 7 to 12 cycles. TCRdb passed the 5' RACE reads through MiXCR, listing each CDR3 protein once. The sample records 1 million or so distinct CDR3 sequences, over 35% being singletons. The length of the CDR3 is 14 residues. The germline CDR1 and CDR2 sequences are WSHSY and SAAADI. Losses at the gene ends were 4 bases for V and 3 bases for J; bases not matched to a gene: 6. This clonotype showed up just a few times. The target antigen is unknown. J is TRBJ2-7 and V is TRBV10-2; 7 bases align to TRBD1. This TCR derives from a woman aged 60 to 75 in good health. The specimen was blood. CDR3 sequence reads: CASSGTGRNYEQYF. The CDR3 coding sequence is TGCGCCAGCAGTGGGACAGGAAGAAACTACGAGCAGTACTTC.